This TCR beta chain was observed in a study of T cell changes during pregnancy in multiple sclerosis. The CDR3 is 16 residues long. V was clipped by 0 bases and J by 0 bases; unmatched bases: 5. CDR1 SGHNT and CDR2 YYREEE come from the germline V gene (reference sequence). Profiling relied on immunoSEQ multiplex PCR, and the TCRdb table lists in-frame clones only, not all of them. The sample has fewer than 70,000 clones, around 87% seen once. The sequence came from a human donor whose cells served as feeder cells for cultures in a pregnancy study. This sequence joins TRBV5-4 and TRBJ2-7, with 8 bases matching TRBD2. Sequenced sample: peripheral blood from another person, used as feeder cells. CDR3 loop: CASSLGSSGFSYEQYF. The CDR3, as DNA: TGTGCCAGCAGCTTGGGGTCTAGCGGGTTCTCCTACGAGCAGTACTTC.